A selection of T cell receptor beta chains follows, all from one sample in a study of pediatric ulcerative colitis. This table comes from immunoSEQ multiplex PCR, and its TCRdb copy is limited to in-frame clones, with some not included. The data contain some 35,000 clones, about 81% of them singletons. The sample consisted of gut tissue. These receptors were obtained from a boy aged 5-17 years with mild ulcerative colitis. The CDR3 runs from the conserved cysteine through the conserved F or W. D genes are given only for firm matches. Clone size, where shown, is once, few, many, or a class for clones that have expanded.

TRBJ1-1 TRBV6-5 TRBD1 . CAKSQGTNTEAFF TGTGCCAAATCACAGGGGACCAACACTGAAGCTTTCTTT
TRBJ1-1 TRBV19 TRBD1 . CASSPLPGQGAKYTEAFF TGTGCCAGTAGTCCCCTTCCGGGACAGGGGGCGAAATACACTGAAGCTTTCTTT
TRBJ2-1 TRBV5-4 . . CASSTSYNEQFF TGTGCCAGCAGCACTAGCTACAATGAGCAGTTCTTC
TRBJ1-1 TRBV18 . few CASSTMNTEAFF TGTGCCAGCTCAACAATGAACACTGAAGCTTTCTTT
TRBJ2-3 TRBV5-4 . . CASSTRVTDTQYF TGTGCCAGCAGCACCCGGGTCACAGATACGCAGTATTTT
TRBJ2-1 TRBV7-2 . . CASSLGGGTEQFF TGTGCCAGCAGCTTAGGTGGAGGTACAGAGCAGTTCTTC
TRBJ2-3 TRBV6-1 . . CASSEALLRHHTDTQYF TGTGCCAGCAGTGAAGCGCTTCTGCGGCATCACACAGATACGCAGTATTTT
TRBJ2-5 TRBV6-1 . . CASSEYWGLEETQYF TGTGCCAGCAGTGAATACTGGGGGTTAGAAGAGACCCAGTACTTC
TRBJ2-6 TRBV11-2 . . CASSAGPSGANVLTF TGTGCCAGCAGCGCGGGCCCCTCTGGGGCCAACGTCCTGACTTTC
TRBJ2-7 TRBV11-2 TRBD2 . CASSPFSGGAYEQYF TGTGCCAGCAGCCCCTTTAGCGGGGGGGCCTACGAGCAGTACTTC
TRBJ2-7 TRBV5-1 . . CASSPRGGGGAGSDSYEQYF TGCGCCAGCAGCCCTCGGGGGGGAGGGGGCGCGGGTTCGGACTCCTACGAGCAGTACTTC
TRBJ2-6 TRBV11-2 TRBD1 . CASSSGTGDSGANVLTF TGTGCCAGCAGCTCGGGGACAGGGGACTCTGGGGCCAACGTCCTGACTTTC
TRBJ2-1 TRBV6-1 . . CASSEGAFGEQFF TGTGCCAGCAGTGAAGGAGCGTTTGGTGAGCAGTTCTTC
TRBJ2-5 TRBV29-1 . . CSVLTYLGETQYF TGCAGCGTTCTAACGTACCTTGGGGAGACCCAGTACTTC
TRBJ2-5 TRBV5-1 TRBD1 . CASSPTGQGETQYF TGCGCCAGCAGCCCAACGGGACAGGGGGAGACCCAGTACTTC
TRBJ2-1 TRBV19 . . CASSVNSIVHNEQFF TGTGCCAGTAGTGTTAACAGTATCGTCCACAATGAGCAGTTCTTC
TRBJ1-5 TRBV12-5 . . CASAPGGARYNQPQHF TGTGCTAGTGCCCCCGGGGGAGCCCGGTACAATCAGCCCCAGCATTTT
TRBJ2-3 TRBV5-1 TRBD2 . CASSSKTSGGVTDTQYF TGCGCCAGCAGCTCCAAGACTAGCGGGGGAGTCACAGATACGCAGTATTTT
TRBJ1-1 TRBV29-1 . . CSARGTEAFF TGCAGCGCCCGGGGAACTGAAGCTTTCTTT
TRBJ1-2 TRBV5-4 TRBD1 few CASSLATGGYGYTF TGTGCCAGCAGCTTGGCGACAGGGGGCTATGGCTACACCTTC
TRBJ1-2 TRBV30 . . CARLTYRRGYTF TGTGCCAGACTTACTTATAGGAGGGGCTACACCTTC
TRBJ1-1 TRBV27 TRBD1 . CASCPDRGGAEAFF TGTGCCAGCTGTCCCGACAGGGGGGGTGCTGAAGCTTTCTTT
TRBJ1-6 TRBV12-5 . . CASGLVGPPLHF TGTGCTAGTGGTTTGGTAGGGCCACCCCTCCACTTT
TRBJ1-2 TRBV6-1 . . CASSSTFYTF TGTGCCAGCAGCTCGACTTTCTACACCTTC
TRBJ2-5 TRBV6-5 . . CASRRDWTPQETQYF TGTGCCAGCAGACGTGACTGGACCCCCCAAGAGACCCAGTACTTC
TRBJ2-1 TRBV30 TRBD2 . CAWNGGAFYNEQFF TGTGCCTGGAACGGGGGGGCGTTCTACAATGAGCAGTTCTTC
TRBJ1-2 TRBV2 TRBD1 . CASSLEGQVVYGYTF TGTGCCAGCAGTCTAGAGGGACAGGTGGTTTATGGCTACACCTTC
TRBJ1-2 TRBV5-6 . . CASSPAPAGRWDGYTF TGTGCCAGCAGCCCCGCCCCGGCAGGGCGGTGGGATGGCTACACCTTC
TRBJ2-1 TRBV6-1 . . CASSDPGGTWGNEQFF TGTGCCAGCAGTGACCCTGGGGGGACTTGGGGAAATGAGCAGTTCTTC
TRBJ1-2 TRBV6-1 . . CASSVEEFYGYTF TGTGCCAGCAGTGTGGAAGAATTCTATGGCTACACCTTC
TRBJ1-2 TRBV6-5 . few CASGPDGGYGYTF TGTGCCAGCGGACCGGACGGGGGCTATGGCTACACCTTC
TRBJ2-5 TRBV7-2 TRBD1 . CASSPRGIAETQYF TGTGCCAGCAGCCCCAGGGGGATCGCGGAGACCCAGTACTTC
TRBJ1-2 TRBV2 TRBD1 few CASTGDRGQGYTF TGTGCCAGCACTGGAGACAGGGGGCAGGGCTACACCTTC
TRBJ2-1 TRBV7-2 . . CASSLGLDPYNEQFF TGTGCCAGCAGCTTAGGACTAGACCCCTACAATGAGCAGTTCTTC
TRBJ2-1 TRBV30 . . CAWSVVGDEQFF TGTGCCTGGAGTGTAGTGGGAGATGAGCAGTTCTTC
TRBJ1-2 TRBV9 . . CASSVGEAGNYGYTF TGTGCCAGCAGCGTAGGGGAGGCGGGGAACTATGGCTACACCTTC
TRBJ2-1 TRBV19 TRBD1 once CASRQGASYNEQFF TGTGCCAGTAGACAGGGGGCATCCTACAATGAGCAGTTCTTC
TRBJ2-2 TRBV19 TRBD1 . CASRETGGAGGELFF TGTGCCAGTAGGGAGACAGGGGGTGCCGGCGGGGAGCTGTTTTTT
TRBJ2-1 TRBV5-1 . once CASSLRSSTANEQFF TGCGCCAGCAGCTTGCGATCTTCCACCGCCAATGAGCAGTTCTTC
TRBJ1-4 TRBV6-6 . . CASSYSGGEKLFF TGTGCCAGCAGTTACTCCGGAGGGGAAAAACTGTTTTTT
TRBJ1-6 TRBV27 . . CASSSVGGAGSPLHF TGTGCCAGCAGTTCCGTCGGGGGGGCGGGTTCACCCCTCCACTTT
TRBJ1-6 TRBV7-2 . few CASSLGTLGDSPLHF TGTGCCAGCAGCTTAGGGACGCTCGGGGATTCACCCCTCCACTTT
TRBJ1-1 TRBV6-6 . . CASSYQGRYTEAFF TGTGCCAGCAGTTACCAGGGAAGGTACACTGAAGCTTTCTTT
TRBJ1-5 TRBV27 . . CASTLWAQPQHF TGTGCCAGCACCCTTTGGGCTCAGCCCCAGCATTTT
TRBJ1-2 TRBV5-6 . . CATRQGGRPLDFGYTF TGTGCCACCAGGCAGGGCGGGAGGCCCCTAGATTTTGGCTACACCTTC
TRBJ1-1 TRBV11-3 TRBD1 . CASSSRTGRGESTEAFF TGTGCCAGCAGCTCAAGGACAGGGAGAGGGGAAAGCACTGAAGCTTTCTTT
TRBJ1-2 TRBV30 TRBD1 . CAWSATGVHGYTF TGTGCCTGGAGTGCAACAGGGGTTCATGGCTACACCTTC
TRBJ2-7 TRBV5-1 TRBD2 . CASSPRTSGGYEQYF TGCGCCAGCAGCCCCCGGACTAGCGGGGGGTACGAGCAGTACTTC
TRBJ1-6 TRBV10-3 TRBD1 once CAISDHPGQGFSPLHF TGTGCCATCAGTGATCACCCGGGACAGGGCTTTTCACCCCTCCACTTT
TRBJ2-7 TRBV5-8 . . CASSPGYYEQYF TGTGCCAGCAGCCCGGGGTACTACGAGCAGTACTTC
TRBJ2-2 TRBV14 . . CASSQARSLHTGELFF TGTGCCAGCAGCCAAGCGAGAAGTCTGCACACCGGGGAGCTGTTTTTT
TRBJ1-5 TRBV28 TRBD1 . CASIQGPNQPQHF TGTGCCAGCATACAGGGGCCCAATCAGCCCCAGCATTTT
TRBJ2-5 TRBV5-1 . . CASSQQSQETQYF TGCGCCAGCAGCCAGCAGAGCCAAGAGACCCAGTACTTC
TRBJ2-3 TRBV13 . . CASSLWRGRDTDTQYF TGTGCCAGCAGCTTATGGCGGGGACGCGACACAGATACGCAGTATTTT